The TCR beta chain described here comes from a study of CXCR3-negative and CXCR3-positive naive CD8 T cells. Study-wide results and caveats: TRB CDR3 hydrophobicity was greater in CXCR3-positive naive cells than in CXCR3-negative naive cells.

The CDR3 is made up of 13 amino acids. Germline loops: CDR1 SQVTM, CDR2 ANQGSEA. It was by 5' RACE with UMI labels that the TRB cDNA libraries were prepared. Using the 5' RACE reads, TCRdb records one entry per CDR3 protein without DNA. Its table lists approximately 100,000 distinct CDR3 sequences. All CD8+ T cell subsets were sorted in triplicate at 250,000 to 300,000 cells each. A word on this clonotype: Its target is unknown.

The sequenced sample consisted of naive CXCR3+ CD8+ T cells from blood. Subset defined: CD45RO-CCR7+CD27+CD95- naive CD8+ T cells expressing CXCR3 (TNR3+). This chain links TRBV29-1 with TRBJ2-7. The TCR originated in a human donor in good health. Some clones in this sample may be carry-over from other donors' samples. The CDR3 here is CSVNSMGSYEQYF.